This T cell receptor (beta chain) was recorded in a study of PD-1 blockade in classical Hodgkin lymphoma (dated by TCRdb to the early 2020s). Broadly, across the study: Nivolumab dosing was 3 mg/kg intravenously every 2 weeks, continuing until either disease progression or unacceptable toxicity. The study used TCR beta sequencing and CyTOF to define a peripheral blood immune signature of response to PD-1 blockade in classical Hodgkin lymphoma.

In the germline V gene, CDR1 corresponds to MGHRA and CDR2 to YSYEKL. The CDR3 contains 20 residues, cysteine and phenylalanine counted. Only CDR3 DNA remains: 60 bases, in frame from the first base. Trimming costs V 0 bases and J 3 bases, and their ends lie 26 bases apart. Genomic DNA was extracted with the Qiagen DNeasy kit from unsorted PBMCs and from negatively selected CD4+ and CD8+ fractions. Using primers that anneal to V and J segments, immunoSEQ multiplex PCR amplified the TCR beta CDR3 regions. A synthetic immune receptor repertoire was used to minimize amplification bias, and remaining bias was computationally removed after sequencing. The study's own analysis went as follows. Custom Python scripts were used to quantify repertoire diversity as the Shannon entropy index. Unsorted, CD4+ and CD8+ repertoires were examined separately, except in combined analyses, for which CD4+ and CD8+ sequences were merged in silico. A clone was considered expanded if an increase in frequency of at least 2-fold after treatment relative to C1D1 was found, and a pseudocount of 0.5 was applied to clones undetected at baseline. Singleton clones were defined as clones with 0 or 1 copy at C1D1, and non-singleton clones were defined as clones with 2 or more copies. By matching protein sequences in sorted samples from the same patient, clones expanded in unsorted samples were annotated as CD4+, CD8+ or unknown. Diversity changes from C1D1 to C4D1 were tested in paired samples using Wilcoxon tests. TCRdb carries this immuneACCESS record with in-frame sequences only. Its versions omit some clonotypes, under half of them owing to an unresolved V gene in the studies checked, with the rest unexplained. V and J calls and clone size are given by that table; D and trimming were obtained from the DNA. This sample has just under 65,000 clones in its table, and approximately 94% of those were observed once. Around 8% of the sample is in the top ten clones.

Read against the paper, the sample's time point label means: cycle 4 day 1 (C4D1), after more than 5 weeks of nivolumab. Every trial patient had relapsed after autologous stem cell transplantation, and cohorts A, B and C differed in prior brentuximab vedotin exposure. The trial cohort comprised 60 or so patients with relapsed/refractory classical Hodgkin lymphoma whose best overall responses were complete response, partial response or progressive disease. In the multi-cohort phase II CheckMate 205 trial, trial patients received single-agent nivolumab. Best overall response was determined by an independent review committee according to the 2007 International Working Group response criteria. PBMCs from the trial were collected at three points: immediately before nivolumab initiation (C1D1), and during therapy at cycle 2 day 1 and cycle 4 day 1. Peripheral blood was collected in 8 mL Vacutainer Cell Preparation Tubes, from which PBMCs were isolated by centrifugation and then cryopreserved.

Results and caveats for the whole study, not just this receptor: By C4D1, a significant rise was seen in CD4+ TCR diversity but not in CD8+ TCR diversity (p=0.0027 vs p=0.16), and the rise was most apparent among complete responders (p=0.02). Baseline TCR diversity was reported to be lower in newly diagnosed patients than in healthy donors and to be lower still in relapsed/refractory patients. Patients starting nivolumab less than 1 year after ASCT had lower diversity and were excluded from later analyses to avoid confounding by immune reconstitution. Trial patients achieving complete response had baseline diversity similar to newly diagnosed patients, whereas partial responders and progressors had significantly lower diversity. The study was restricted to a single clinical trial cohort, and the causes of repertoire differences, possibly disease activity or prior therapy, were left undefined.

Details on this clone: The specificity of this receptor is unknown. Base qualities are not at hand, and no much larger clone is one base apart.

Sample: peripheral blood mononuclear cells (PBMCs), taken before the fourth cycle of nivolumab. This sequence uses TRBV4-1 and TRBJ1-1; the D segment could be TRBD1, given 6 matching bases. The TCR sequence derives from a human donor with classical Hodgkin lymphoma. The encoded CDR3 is CASSQDASLQGSLGDTEAFF. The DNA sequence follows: TGCGCCAGCAGCCAAGACGCCTCCTTACAGGGAAGTCTTGGAGACACTGAAGCTTTCTTT.